Listed below are T cell receptor beta chains from one sample, sequenced in a study of blood T cell repertoires in COVID-19. The method was immunoSEQ multiplex PCR; TCRdb's version includes in-frame clones alone and lacks a portion of them. The sample lists about 300,000 clones; approximately 88% were seen once. Sequenced input: peripheral blood. The receptors shown here come from a woman aged 25 to 39 who had recovered from COVID-19. Both conserved end residues are part of each CDR3. The order of the fields is V gene, J gene, D gene, clone size, CDR3 protein, CDR3 DNA. D genes are given only for firm matches. Rows give clone size only sometimes, using once, few, many, or a class for an expanded clone.

TRBV5-5	TRBJ2-3	TRBD2	-	CASSPTGGGTDTQYF	TGTGCCAGCAGCCCCACTGGCGGGGGGACAGATACGCAGTATTTT
TRBV7-3	TRBJ2-1	TRBD2	-	CASSPLGGGTSEQFF	TGTGCCAGCAGCCCCCTGGGCGGGGGGACCAGTGAGCAGTTCTTC
TRBV27	TRBJ2-3	TRBD1	-	CATRGDVGTGFIRKYF	TGTGCCACCCGGGGAGACGTTGGGACAGGGTTTATCAGGAAGTATTTT
TRBV28	TRBJ2-1	-	once	CASSLGGRDNNEQFF	TGTGCCAGCAGTTTGGGTGGCAGGGACAACAATGAGCAGTTCTTC
TRBV7-2	TRBJ1-2	TRBD1	-	CASSPDRARGYTF	TGTGCCAGCAGCCCCGACAGGGCTCGGGGCTACACCTTC
TRBV24-1	TRBJ2-2	TRBD1	-	CATSDLSSGQGANTGELFF	TGTGCCACCAGTGATTTGTCTTCCGGCCAGGGGGCGAACACCGGGGAGCTGTTTTTT
TRBV3-1/TRBV3-2	TRBJ2-1	TRBD1	-	CASSQWDSRNNEQFF	TGTGCCAGCAGCCAATGGGACAGCAGAAACAATGAGCAGTTCTTC
TRBV5-5	TRBJ1-3	-	-	CASSLAGSGGNTIYF	TGTGCCAGCAGCTTGGCCGGGTCCGGTGGAAACACCATATATTTT
TRBV2	TRBJ2-7	-	medium-sized	CASRDLHSYEQYF	TGTGCCAGCAGGGACTTGCACTCCTACGAGCAGTACTTC
TRBV7-2	TRBJ1-2	TRBD1	-	CASSFSGTGGYGYTF	TGTGCCAGCAGCTTCTCCGGGACAGGGGGCTATGGCTACACCTTC